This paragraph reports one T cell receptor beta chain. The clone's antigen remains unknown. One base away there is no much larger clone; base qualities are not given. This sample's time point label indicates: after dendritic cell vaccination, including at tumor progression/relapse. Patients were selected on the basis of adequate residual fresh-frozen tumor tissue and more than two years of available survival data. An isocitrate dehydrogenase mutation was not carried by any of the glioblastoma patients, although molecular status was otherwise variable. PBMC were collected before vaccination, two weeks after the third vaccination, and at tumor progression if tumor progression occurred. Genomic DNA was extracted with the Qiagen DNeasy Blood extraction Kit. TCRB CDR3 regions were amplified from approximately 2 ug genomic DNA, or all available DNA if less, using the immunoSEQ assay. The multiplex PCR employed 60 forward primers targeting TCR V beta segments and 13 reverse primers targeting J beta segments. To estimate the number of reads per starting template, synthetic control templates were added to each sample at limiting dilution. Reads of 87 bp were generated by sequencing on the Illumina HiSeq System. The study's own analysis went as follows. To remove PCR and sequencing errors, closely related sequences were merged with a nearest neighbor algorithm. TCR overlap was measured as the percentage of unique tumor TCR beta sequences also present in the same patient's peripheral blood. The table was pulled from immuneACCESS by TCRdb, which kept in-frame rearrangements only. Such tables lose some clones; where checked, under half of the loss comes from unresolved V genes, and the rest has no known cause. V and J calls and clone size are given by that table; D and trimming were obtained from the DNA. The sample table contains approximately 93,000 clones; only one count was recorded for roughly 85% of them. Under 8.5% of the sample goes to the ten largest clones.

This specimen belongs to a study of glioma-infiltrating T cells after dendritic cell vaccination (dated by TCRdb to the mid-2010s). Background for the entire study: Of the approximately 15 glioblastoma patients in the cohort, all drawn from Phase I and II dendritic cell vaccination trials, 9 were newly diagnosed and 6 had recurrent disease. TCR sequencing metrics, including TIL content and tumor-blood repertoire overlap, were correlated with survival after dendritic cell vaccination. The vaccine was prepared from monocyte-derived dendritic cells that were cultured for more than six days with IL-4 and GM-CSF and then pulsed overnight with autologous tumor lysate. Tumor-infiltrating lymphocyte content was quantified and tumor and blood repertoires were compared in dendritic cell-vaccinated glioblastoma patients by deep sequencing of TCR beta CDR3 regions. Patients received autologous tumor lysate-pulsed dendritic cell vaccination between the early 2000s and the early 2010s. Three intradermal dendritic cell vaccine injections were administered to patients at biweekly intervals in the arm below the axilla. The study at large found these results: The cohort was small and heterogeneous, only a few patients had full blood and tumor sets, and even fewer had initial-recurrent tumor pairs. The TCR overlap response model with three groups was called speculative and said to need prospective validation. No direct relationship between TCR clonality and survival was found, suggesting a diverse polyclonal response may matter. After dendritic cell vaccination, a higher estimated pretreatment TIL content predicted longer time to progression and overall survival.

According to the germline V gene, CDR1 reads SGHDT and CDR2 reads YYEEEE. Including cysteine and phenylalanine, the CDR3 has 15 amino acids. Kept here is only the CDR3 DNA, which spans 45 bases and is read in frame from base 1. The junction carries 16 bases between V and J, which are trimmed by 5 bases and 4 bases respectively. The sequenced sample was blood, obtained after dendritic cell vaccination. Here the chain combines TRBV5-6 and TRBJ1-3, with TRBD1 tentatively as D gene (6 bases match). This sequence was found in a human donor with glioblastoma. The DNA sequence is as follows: TGTGCCAGCAGGCTTACAGGGACGGAAGGAAACACCATATATTTT. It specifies CASRLTGTEGNTIYF.